Sequencing of this T cell receptor beta chain was carried out in a study of response to subunit inactivated influenza vaccine. In TCRdb, the RT-PCR reads were re-called with MiXCR into one record per CDR3 protein. The repertoire consists of approximately 480,000 distinct CDR3 sequences, with about a tenth occurring once and the leading ten covering approximately 12%. The input for sequencing was PBMCs from blood, taken 45 days after vaccination. The source of this sequence is a man aged 45 to 65 who received an inactivated influenza vaccine.

DNA for the CDR3: TGTGCCAGCAGCCGGTTTAGTCCCGCCACCGGGGAGCTGTTTTTT. This encodes CASSRFSPATGELFF. The chain has TRBV3-1 and TRBJ2-2; D is ambiguous. CDR3 length equals 15 residues. Germline values: CDR1 LGHDT, CDR2 YNNKEL (reference sequence). V lost 4 bases, J lost 4 bases, and 13 bases lay in between.